The 25 T cell receptor beta chains below all came from one sample that was sequenced in a study of early stage breast cancer tumors. Clones were read by immunoSEQ multiplex PCR, and TCRdb kept only the in-frame ones, dropping some. The sample includes roughly 3,600 clones, 55% to 75% of them seen just once. Specimen: breast tumor tissue. The receptors here all came from a person in their 40s with breast cancer.

The rearrangement uses TRBV6-1 and TRBJ2-3, with a possible D match to TRBD2 (5 bases). Germline V CDR1 and CDR2: MNHNS, SASEGT. This CDR3 has 12 amino acids. The V end was cut by 5 bases, the J end by 14 bases, with 17 bases between. Here the CDR3 DNA reads TGTGCCAGCAGTTATAGCGAGGTGGCCCTGTATTTT. It specifies CASSYSEVALYF.

V usage is TRBV5-4 and J usage is TRBJ1-1; D is perhaps TRBD1 (5 bases). CDR3 length: 15 amino acids. V dropped 0 bases and J dropped 4 bases, with 13 bases sitting between them. From germline, CDR1 is SGHNT and CDR2 YYREEE (reference sequence). The CDR3: CASSLGWQGGTEAFF. CDR3 sequence (DNA): TGTGCCAGCAGCTTGGGTTGGCAGGGCGGCACTGAAGCTTTCTTT.

The J gene is TRBJ2-7, the V gene TRBV7-2; 14 positions agree with TRBD2. CDR1 is SGHTA and CDR2 is FQGNSA in the germline V gene. CDR3 size: 16 residues. The junction had 2 bases not matched to a gene; V was cut back by 1 base and J by 3 bases. CDR3 bases: TGTGCCAGCAGCTTAGAAGGGACTAGCGGGAGCTACGAGCAGTACTTC. This codes for CASSLEGTSGSYEQYF.

The chain uses TRBV5-1 and TRBJ2-2, with D uncertain. Trimming took 3 bases from V and 0 from J, leaving 6 bases between them. The CDR3 length is 14 residues. The germline gives CDR1 SGHRS, CDR2 YFSETQ. CDR3 loop: CASSSPTNTGELFF. The CDR3 DNA follows: TGCGCCAGCAGCTCTCCTACGAACACCGGGGAGCTGTTTTTT.

CDR3 bases: TGCAGCGTTGATGGCGGAGACTCCTACGAGCAGTACTTC. This translates into CSVDGGDSYEQYF. This rearrangement joins TRBV29-1 to TRBJ2-7; D remains ambiguous. In germline, CDR1 is SQVTM, CDR2 ANQGSEA. V dropped 3 bases and J dropped 0 bases, with 9 bases sitting between them. CDR3 length: 13 amino acids.

This clone was found a few times. The chain joins TRBV5-6 to TRBJ2-7; D may match TRBD1 or TRBD2 (7 bases each). The CDR3 runs 17 residues. Trimming cost V 4 bases and J 0 bases, with 20 bases left between them. Germline-derived CDR1 and CDR2 are SGHDT and YYEEEE. CDR3: CASSPGGWGQSSYEQYF. As DNA, the CDR3 is TGTGCCAGCAGCCCGGGAGGCTGGGGACAGAGCTCCTACGAGCAGTACTTC.

The V call is TRBV10-3, the J call TRBJ2-5, with D tentatively TRBD1 (6 bases). This CDR3 has 14 amino acids. The germline V gene encodes CDR1 ENHRY and CDR2 SYGVKD. With 6 bases removed from V and 1 base from J, the gap between germline ends came to 12 bases. The CDR3 is CAIRQQGVQETQYF. DNA for the CDR3: TGTGCCATCAGACAACAGGGTGTCCAAGAGACCCAGTACTTC.

The gene calls are TRBV5-6 and TRBJ2-2, with TRBD1 as a possible D gene (5 bases). The V gene lost 0 bases and the J gene lost 8 bases, with 11 bases spanning the gap. The germline V gene encodes CDR1 SGHDT and CDR2 YYEEEE. This CDR3 is 14 amino acids long. The CDR3 loop is CASSLAGRWGELFF. DNA of the CDR3: TGTGCCAGCAGCTTGGCAGGGCGATGGGGGGAGCTGTTTTTT. Filled out from reference TRBV5-6 and TRBJ2-2, the complete variable domain reads DAGVTQSPTHLIKTRGQQVTLRCSPKSGHDTVSWYQQALGQGPQFIFQYYEEEERQRGNFPDRFSGHQFPNYSSELNVNALLLGDSALYLCASSLAGRWGELFFGEGSRLTVL.

Only a few counts were recorded for this clone. The chain has TRBV5-5 and TRBJ2-3; 7 bases map to TRBD1. From germline, CDR1 is SGHKS and CDR2 YYEKEE (reference sequence). With V trimmed by 4 bases and J by 3 bases, 11 bases remained unmatched. CDR3 length: 16 amino acids. The CDR3 DNA is TGTGCCAGCAGCGCCAGACAGGGTGGAGTTACAGATACGCAGTATTTT. Its translation is CASSARQGGVTDTQYF.

The chain links TRBV4-2 to TRBJ2-4, with D perhaps matching TRBD1 or TRBD2 (7 bases each). Trimming took 0 bases from V and 0 from J, leaving 15 bases between them. Germline V lookup: CDR1 LGHNA, CDR2 YNFKEQ. The CDR3 runs 18 residues. The DNA for the CDR3 is TGTGCCAGCAGCCAAGATAGGGGGCTAGCGGCAGCCAAAAACATTCAGTACTTC. This encodes CASSQDRGLAAAKNIQYF.

This clone was detected a few times. CDR3 nucleotide sequence: TGCGCCAGCAGCTTGGACGCCACAGATACGCAGTATTTT. This sequence encodes CASSLDATDTQYF. V is TRBV5-1 and J is TRBJ2-3; D is ambiguous. V lost 0 bases, J lost 2 bases, and 4 bases lay in between. The CDR3 sequence is 13 residues long. Looked up from germline, CDR1 is SGHRS and CDR2 is YFSETQ.

The chain combines TRBV7-8 with TRBJ2-5; no firm D call. CDR1 is SGHVS, CDR2 FQNEAQ, per germline. Trimming cost V 4 bases and J 5 bases, with 5 bases left between them. The CDR3 covers 11 residues. The CDR3 reads CASSSAETQYF. The CDR3 DNA is TGTGCCAGCAGCTCAGCGGAGACCCAGTACTTC.

The chain is built from TRBV11-2 and TRBJ1-3, with D hard to call. Germline CDR1 and CDR2: SGHAT and FQNNGV. Trimming cost V 5 bases and J 0 bases, with 14 bases left between them. This CDR3 contains 16 residues. In DNA, the CDR3 is TGTGCCAGCAGCCCCCCGGCCGGATACTCTGGAAACACCATATATTTT. Its translation is CASSPPAGYSGNTIYF.

J is TRBJ2-5 and V is TRBV2; 7 bases match TRBD1. Germline trimming cut 8 bases from V and 0 bases from J; bases unmatched to any gene: 3. This CDR3 region has 13 residues. Looked up from germline, CDR1 is SNHLY and CDR2 is FYNNEI. This CDR3 reads CASPGQDQETQYF. The DNA for the CDR3 is TGTGCCAGCCCAGGACAGGACCAAGAGACCCAGTACTTC.

The chain links TRBV14 to TRBJ2-5; D remains ambiguous. In germline, CDR1 is SGHDN, CDR2 FVKESK. The CDR3 is 14 residues long. Between the trimmed V and J ends, which lost 6 bases and 5 bases, there was a span of 16 bases. The CDR3 is CASSQAGVEETQYF. The DNA of the CDR3 is TGTGCCAGCAGTCAGGCAGGAGTGGAGGAGACCCAGTACTTC.

The table lists this clone with a few counts. The V gene is TRBV19, the J gene TRBJ2-6, with 8 bases lining up with TRBD1. This CDR3 comprises 17 residues. J lost 3 bases, V lost 0 bases, and 4 bases had no gene match. Per germline, CDR1 LNHDA and CDR2 SQIVND (reference sequence). The CDR3 sequence: CASSIEQTGVGANVLTF. CDR3 nucleotides: TGTGCCAGTAGTATAGAGCAGACAGGGGTTGGGGCCAACGTCCTGACTTTC.

The rearrangement joins TRBV30 to TRBJ2-2, with 7 bases matching TRBD1. This CDR3 region has 14 residues. V shed 8 bases and J 4 bases; nucleotides not matched to a gene: 10. Germline V gives CDR1 GTSNPN, CDR2 SVGIG (reference sequence). The CDR3 nucleotides read TGTGCCCTTCGACAGGGTGTAGCCACCGGGGAGCTGTTTTTT. Its protein product is CALRQGVATGELFF.

This clone was counted a single time. The CDR3 DNA reads TGTGCCTGGAGTGTTCGGCTAGCCGAGACCCAGTACTTC. Its translation is CAWSVRLAETQYF. The rearrangement joins TRBV30 to TRBJ2-5; a possible D gene is TRBD2 (5 bases). V gave up 0 bases and J gave up 5 bases, with 10 bases separating them. CDR1 is GTSNPN and CDR2 is SVGIG in the germline V gene (reference sequence). The CDR3 totals 13 residues.

This rearrangement joins TRBV29-1 to TRBJ1-4; possibly TRBD1 for D (6 bases). Trimming left V 6 bases short and J 0 bases short, with 8 bases between. CDR1 and CDR2 (germline): SQVTM, ANQGSEA. The CDR3 contains 13 residues. The CDR3 DNA reads as TGCAGCGTCCGGACAGCAACTAATGAAAAACTGTTTTTT. This encodes CSVRTATNEKLFF.

The CDR3 here is CASSDAYEQYF. The CDR3 region has the DNA TGTGCCAGTAGTGACGCCTACGAGCAGTACTTC. This chain connects TRBV19 to TRBJ2-7; D remains unclear. V was pared by 5 bases and J by 2 bases, with 4 bases between. The CDR3 consists of 11 residues. Germline-derived CDR1 and CDR2 are LNHDA and SQIVND (reference sequence).

The table lists this clone with a count of one. This chain connects TRBV19 to TRBJ2-1; perhaps TRBD2 as D (5 bases). The length of the CDR3 is 15 residues. Germline lookup yields CDR1 LNHDA and CDR2 SQIVND (reference sequence). Between the trimmed V and J ends, which lost 0 bases and 8 bases, there was a span of 14 bases. The CDR3 nucleotides are TGTGCCAGTAGTATAGAGGACTCCCCTAGTTATGAGCAGTTCTTC. This gives the protein CASSIEDSPSYEQFF.

The rearrangement uses TRBV4-1 and TRBJ1-2, with a possible D match to TRBD1 (5 bases). V dropped 4 bases and J dropped 5 bases, with 17 bases sitting between them. CDR3 length equals 15 residues. Germline loops: CDR1 MGHRA, CDR2 YSYEKL. The CDR3 sequence: CASSLLSGTEYGYTF. CDR3 DNA sequence: TGCGCCAGCAGCCTACTTTCGGGGACGGAATATGGCTACACCTTC.

The chain is built from TRBV7-9 and TRBJ1-5; D is undetermined. CDR3 length: 15 residues. The ends were cut back, 4 bases at V and 0 bases at J, with 10 bases in the middle. CDR1 and CDR2 from the germline V gene are SEHNR and FQNEAQ (reference sequence). This CDR3 is CASSSTRNSNQPQHF. The CDR3 region has the DNA TGTGCCAGCAGCTCGACAAGAAATAGCAATCAGCCCCAGCATTTT.

The rearrangement links TRBV7-8 to TRBJ2-3, with D tentatively TRBD2 (6 bases). The V gene's germline CDR1 is SGHVS and CDR2 FQNEAQ. V was pared by 7 bases and J by 1 base, with 9 bases between. The CDR3 totals 13 residues. The CDR3 bases are TGTGCCAGCATAGGCGGGGGCACAGATACGCAGTATTTT. It encodes CASIGGGTDTQYF.

This rearrangement joins TRBV28 to TRBJ1-2; no reliable D call. CDR3 size: 13 residues. V lost 2 bases, J lost 2 bases, and 6 bases lay in between. The germline V gene has CDR1 MDHEN and CDR2 SYDVKM. The CDR3 nucleotides are TGTGCCAGCAGTTTACGGGCCAACTATGGCTACACCTTC. Amino acids: CASSLRANYGYTF.